This record concerns one T cell receptor (beta chain) sequence. The target antigen is unknown. Germline V CDR1 and CDR2: SEHNR, FQNEAQ (reference sequence). V lost 1 base to trimming and J lost 5 bases, with 11 bases between them. The CDR3 runs to 15 residues. The data derive from a study of cytomegalovirus exposure and HLA in healthy donors. Overall study results and limits: In presence/absence analyses, roughly uniform sequencing depth across donors was assumed. Cytomegalovirus-associated TCR beta chains were listed, numbering some 150. Researchers reported in a later analysis that a missense DCLRE1C variant was tied to TCR beta V- and J-gene trimming.

Amplification used 60 Vbeta primers and 13 Jbeta primers. This table comes from immunoSEQ multiplex PCR, and its TCRdb copy is limited to in-frame clones, with some not included. The sample table includes 140,000 to 150,000 clones. The sequence was obtained from a woman between 45 and 65 years old in good health and CMV-seronegative. The sample consisted of PBMCs. The chain links TRBV7-9 to TRBJ2-2; tentative D call: TRBD1 (6 bases). CDR3 region: CASSLVQGNTGELFF. The DNA for the CDR3 is TGTGCCAGCAGCTTAGTACAGGGAAATACCGGGGAGCTGTTTTTT.